What follows describes a single TCR beta chain. Its matching antigen is unknown. This CDR3 has 13 amino acids. Germline V gene data show CDR1 as ENHRY and CDR2 as SYGVKD. Trimming stripped 5 bases from V and 5 bases from J, with 12 bases between. Sequencing targeted expressed TCRB transcripts, as all isolated RNA had been reverse transcribed. The table came from immunoSEQ multiplex PCR; TCRdb's copy has only in-frame clones and leaves some out. Here the sample spans 300,000 or so clones, more than 13% being singletons. The source of the sample is a study of beta chain features in type 1 diabetes. General study results and limits: Patients with Type 1 diabetes showed moderately but significantly shorter TCRB CDR3s in all four CD4+ subsets.

The clonotype was recovered from a man in his thirties or forties with type 1 diabetes. Sequencing was performed on naive CD4+ T cells from blood. The chain links TRBV10-3 to TRBJ2-5; weak D call: TRBD1 (6 bases). CDR3 DNA: TGTGCCATCAGTACAGGGTATGTGGAGACCCAGTACTTC. Translating gives CAISTGYVETQYF.